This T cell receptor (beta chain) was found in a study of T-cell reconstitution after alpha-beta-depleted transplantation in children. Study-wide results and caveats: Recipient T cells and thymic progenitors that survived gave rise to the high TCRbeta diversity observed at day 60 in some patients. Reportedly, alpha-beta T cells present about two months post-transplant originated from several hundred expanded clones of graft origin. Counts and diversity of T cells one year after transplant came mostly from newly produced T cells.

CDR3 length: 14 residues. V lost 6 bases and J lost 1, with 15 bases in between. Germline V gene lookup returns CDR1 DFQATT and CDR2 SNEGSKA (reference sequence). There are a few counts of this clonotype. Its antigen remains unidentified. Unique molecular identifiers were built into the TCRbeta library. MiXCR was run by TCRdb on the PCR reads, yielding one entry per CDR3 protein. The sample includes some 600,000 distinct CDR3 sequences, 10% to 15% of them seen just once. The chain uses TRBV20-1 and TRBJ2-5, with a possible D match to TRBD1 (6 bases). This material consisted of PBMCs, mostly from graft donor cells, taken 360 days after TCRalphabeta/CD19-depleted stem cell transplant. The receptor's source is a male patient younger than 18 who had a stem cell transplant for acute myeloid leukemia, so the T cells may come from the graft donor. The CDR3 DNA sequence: TGCAGTGCCAGTACAGGGCTTCTCCAAGAGACCCAGTACTTC. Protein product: CSASTGLLQETQYF.